Presented here are 13 T cell receptor beta chains from one specimen sequenced in a study of shared clonotypes between healthy human individuals. Clones were read by immunoSEQ multiplex PCR, and TCRdb kept only the in-frame ones, dropping some. The sample comprises around 720,000 clones, around 73% of which are singletons, and about 1.8% rests with the top ten. Sequences were obtained from memory CD4+ T cells sorted from blood. Subset reported: CD45RA-negative fraction. These TCRs come from a woman in her 30s in good health.

This chain joins TRBV11-2 and TRBJ2-1; the D gene is possibly TRBD1 (5 bases). The CDR3 covers 13 residues. The V end was cut by 5 bases, the J end by 8 bases, with 13 bases between. Germline CDR1 and CDR2: SGHAT and FQNNGV. CDR3 residues: CASSPRWGDEQFF. CDR3 nucleotide sequence: TGTGCCAGCAGCCCTAGGTGGGGCGATGAGCAGTTCTTC.

Comment on this clone: Distinct nucleotide sequences in the sample also encode this CDR3. The rearrangement joins TRBV5-1 to TRBJ2-1; 8 bases match TRBD1. Unmatched junction bases numbered 4, after V lost 2 bases and J lost 3 bases. CDR1 is SGHRS and CDR2 is YFSETQ in the germline V gene. The CDR3 sequence is 15 residues long. This CDR3 reads CASSLLGQGYNEQFF. The DNA for the CDR3 is TGCGCCAGCAGCTTACTAGGACAGGGCTACAATGAGCAGTTCTTC. The full variable domain, completed using reference TRBV5-1 and TRBJ2-1, is KAGVTQTPRYLIKTRGQQVTLSCSPISGHRSVSWYQQTPGQGLQFLFEYFSETQRNKGNFPGRFSGRQFSNSRSEMNVSTLELGDSALYLCASSLLGQGYNEQFFGPGTRLTVL.

V gene TRBV28 combines with J gene TRBJ1-5; TRBD1 agrees at 7 bases. The J segment lost 1 base and the V segment lost 7 bases, leaving 7 bases of the junction unmatched. This CDR3 is built from 15 residues. CDR1 is MDHEN and CDR2 is SYDVKM in the germline V gene. CDR3: CASTNRGSSNQPQHF. The CDR3 DNA sequence: TGTGCCAGCACCAACAGGGGATCGAGCAATCAGCCCCAGCATTTT.

The chain has TRBV7-9 and TRBJ2-1, with a weak D call TRBD1 (6 bases). V was trimmed by 5 bases and J by 5 bases, leaving 16 bases between them. CDR1 is SEHNR and CDR2 is FQNEAQ in the germline V gene (reference sequence). The CDR3 is made up of 15 amino acids. The CDR3: CASSIYGTPNNEQFF. The CDR3 region has the DNA TGTGCCAGCAGCATCTATGGGACACCCAACAATGAGCAGTTCTTC.

In this sample, this clone turned up once. The V call is TRBV28, the J call TRBJ2-7, with 9 nucleotides matching TRBD2. The CDR3 loop spans 17 amino acids. The germline gives CDR1 MDHEN, CDR2 SYDVKM. The V segment lost 4 bases and the J segment 5 bases; nucleotides outside the gene matches: 15. For the CDR3, the DNA is TGTGCCAGCAGTTCCCTTTACGGCGGGAGGGACAGAGACGAGCAGTACTTC. The encoded protein is CASSSLYGGRDRDEQYF.

In this sample, this clone turned up a few times. This rearrangement joins TRBV6-4 to TRBJ1-1; 7 bases map to TRBD1. Germline loops: CDR1 MRHNA, CDR2 SNTAGT. This CDR3 has 14 residues. J lost 4 bases, V lost 7 bases, and 9 bases had no gene match. The CDR3 spells CASIGPGGCTEAFF. The CDR3 region has the DNA TGTGCCAGCATCGGTCCAGGGGGATGCACTGAAGCTTTCTTT.

The rearrangement joins TRBV6-5 to TRBJ2-3; D might be TRBD2 (6 bases). Germline assignment: CDR1 MNHEY and CDR2 SVGAGI. V was cut by 0 bases and J by 2 bases, with 12 bases left in between. The CDR3 totals 16 residues. The CDR3 protein is CASSYSSGVVTDTQYF. CDR3 sequence (DNA): TGTGCCAGCAGTTACTCGTCGGGGGTGGTCACAGATACGCAGTATTTT.

This clone showed up just once. The chain couples TRBV16 to TRBJ2-5, with D possibly called TRBD1 or TRBD2 (7 bases each). CDR1 and CDR2 (germline): KGHSY, FQNENV. The V end was cut by 3 bases, the J end by 5 bases, with 13 bases between. This CDR3 is built from 14 residues. The CDR3 reads CASSQDRTRETQYF. DNA for the CDR3: TGTGCCAGCAGCCAGGACAGGACTAGGGAGACCCAGTACTTC.

This chain's CDR3 is CASSPPSQYYEQYF. For the CDR3, the DNA is TGTGCCAGCTCACCACCCAGTCAATACTACGAGCAGTACTTC. The chain joins TRBV18 to TRBJ2-7; D not resolved. V gave up 0 bases and J gave up 3 bases, with 9 bases separating them. This CDR3 is 14 amino acids long. Per the germline V gene, CDR1 is KGHSH and CDR2 is LQKENI.

CDR3 in amino acids: CASRRGAGEQYF. The CDR3 DNA sequence: TGTGCCAGCCGGAGGGGGGCAGGAGAGCAGTACTTC. This chain links TRBV2 with TRBJ2-7; TRBD1 or TRBD2 may be the D gene (6 bases each). Trimming shortened V by 8 bases and J by 7 bases, and 15 bases separated the two germline ends. CDR1 and CDR2 (germline): SNHLY, FYNNEI. The CDR3 consists of 12 residues.

The chain uses TRBV2 and TRBJ1-3; no definite D call. Trimming took off 3 bases at V and 0 bases at J, with 9 bases between the two ends. Germline V lookup: CDR1 SNHLY, CDR2 FYNNEI. CDR3 length equals 15 residues. CDR3 residues: CASSELIDSGNTIYF. For the CDR3, the DNA is TGTGCCAGCAGTGAGCTAATAGACTCTGGAAACACCATATATTTT.

The genes are TRBV5-5 and TRBJ2-5, with 7 bases identical to TRBD2. Germline V gene lookup returns CDR1 SGHKS and CDR2 YYEKEE (reference sequence). J was trimmed by 0 bases and V by 6 bases; bases with no gene match: 14. The CDR3 sequence is 17 residues long. The CDR3 sequence: CASTRWASGLYQETQYF. The CDR3, as DNA: TGTGCCAGCACCCGGTGGGCTAGCGGATTGTACCAAGAGACCCAGTACTTC.

On this clone itself: This CDR3 is also generated by other DNA sequences in the sample. This rearrangement joins TRBV29-1 to TRBJ2-7; 7 bases match TRBD2. The V segment lost 5 bases and the J segment 4 bases; nucleotides outside the gene matches: 2. Germline V gene sequence: CDR1 SQVTM, CDR2 ANQGSEA. The CDR3 is 11 amino acids. The CDR3 spells CSVRREYEQYF. The CDR3 DNA follows: TGCAGCGTTCGGCGGGAGTACGAGCAGTACTTC.